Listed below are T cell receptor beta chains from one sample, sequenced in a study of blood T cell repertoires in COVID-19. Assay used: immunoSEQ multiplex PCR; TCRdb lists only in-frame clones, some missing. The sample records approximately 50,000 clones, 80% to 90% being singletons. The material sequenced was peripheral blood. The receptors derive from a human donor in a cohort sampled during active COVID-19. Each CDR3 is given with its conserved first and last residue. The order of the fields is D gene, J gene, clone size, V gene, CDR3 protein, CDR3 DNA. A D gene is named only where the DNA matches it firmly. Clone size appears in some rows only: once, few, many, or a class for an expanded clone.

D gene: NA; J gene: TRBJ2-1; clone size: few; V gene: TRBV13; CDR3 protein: CASSLNPSNEQFF; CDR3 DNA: TGTGCCAGCAGCTTAAACCCGAGCAATGAGCAGTTCTTC
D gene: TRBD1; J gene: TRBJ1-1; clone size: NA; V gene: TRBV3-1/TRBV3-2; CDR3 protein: CANSLLVRQGSARVDTEAFF; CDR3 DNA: TGTGCCAACAGCCTTCTCGTCCGACAGGGTTCGGCGCGGGTAGACACTGAAGCTTTCTTT
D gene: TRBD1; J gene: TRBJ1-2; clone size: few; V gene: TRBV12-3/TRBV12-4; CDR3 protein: CASSLGQFGGYTF; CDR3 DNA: TGTGCCAGCAGTCTGGGACAGTTTGGAGGCTACACCTTC
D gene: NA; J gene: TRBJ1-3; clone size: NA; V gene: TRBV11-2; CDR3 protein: CASSWGRQHRSGNTIYF; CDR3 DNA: TGTGCCAGCAGCTGGGGGCGACAGCACCGCTCTGGAAACACCATATATTTT
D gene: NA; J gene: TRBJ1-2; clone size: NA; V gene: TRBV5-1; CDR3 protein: CASSLSRDTHSEGYTF; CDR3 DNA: TGCGCCAGCAGCTTGTCCCGGGACACTCATTCCGAGGGCTACACCTTC
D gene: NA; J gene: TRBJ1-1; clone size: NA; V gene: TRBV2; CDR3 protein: CASRGQGTMNTEAFF; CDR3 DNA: TGTGCCAGCAGAGGTCAGGGAACTATGAACACTGAAGCTTTCTTT
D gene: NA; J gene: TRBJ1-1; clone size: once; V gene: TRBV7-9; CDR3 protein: CASSEGGGPNTEAFF; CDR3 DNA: TGTGCCAGCAGCGAAGGTGGGGGCCCGAACACTGAAGCTTTCTTT
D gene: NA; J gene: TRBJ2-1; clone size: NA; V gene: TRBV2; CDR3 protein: CASSEASRHNEQFF; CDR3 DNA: TGTGCCAGCAGTGAAGCGTCGCGCCACAATGAGCAGTTCTTC
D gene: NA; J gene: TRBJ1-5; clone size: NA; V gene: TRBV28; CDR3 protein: CASSLPGRSNQPQHF; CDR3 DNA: TGTGCCAGCAGTTTGCCAGGTAGGAGCAATCAGCCCCAGCATTTT
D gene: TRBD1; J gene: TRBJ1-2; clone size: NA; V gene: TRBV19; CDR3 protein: CASRKSSGITGDGYTF; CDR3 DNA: TGTGCCAGTAGAAAATCTTCCGGTATTACAGGGGATGGCTACACCTTC
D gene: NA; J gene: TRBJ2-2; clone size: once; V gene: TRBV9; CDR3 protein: CASSPFGSGTGELFF; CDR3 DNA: TGTGCCAGCAGCCCATTCGGGAGTGGGACCGGGGAGCTGTTTTTT
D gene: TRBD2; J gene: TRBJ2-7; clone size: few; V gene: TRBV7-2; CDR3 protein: CASSLGGLAGVYEQYF; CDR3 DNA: TGTGCCAGCAGCTTAGGGGGACTAGCGGGGGTGTACGAGCAGTACTTC
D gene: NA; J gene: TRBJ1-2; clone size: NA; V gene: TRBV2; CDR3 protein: CASSPQGLYGYTF; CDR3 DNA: TGTGCCAGCAGTCCCCAGGGCCTCTATGGCTACACCTTC
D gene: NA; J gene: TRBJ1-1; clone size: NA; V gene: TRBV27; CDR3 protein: CASRDDSAPMNTEAFF; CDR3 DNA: TGTGCCAGCAGAGACGACAGTGCTCCTATGAACACTGAAGCTTTCTTT
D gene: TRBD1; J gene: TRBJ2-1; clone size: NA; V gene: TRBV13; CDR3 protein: CASIGRGRGEQFF; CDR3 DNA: TGTGCCAGCATAGGCAGGGGGCGAGGTGAGCAGTTCTTC
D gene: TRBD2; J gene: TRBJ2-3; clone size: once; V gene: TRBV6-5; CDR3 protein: CASKKGLDTDTQYF; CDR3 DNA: TGTGCCAGCAAGAAGGGACTAGACACAGATACGCAGTATTTT
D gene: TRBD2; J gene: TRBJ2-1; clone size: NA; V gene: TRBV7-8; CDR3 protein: CASSSERGDNEQFF; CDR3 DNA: TGTGCCAGCAGCTCAGAGCGGGGGGACAATGAGCAGTTCTTC
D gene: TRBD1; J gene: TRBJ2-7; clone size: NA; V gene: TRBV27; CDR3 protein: CASSLTRDRVNEQYF; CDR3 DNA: TGTGCCAGCAGTTTGACACGGGACAGGGTCAACGAGCAGTACTTC
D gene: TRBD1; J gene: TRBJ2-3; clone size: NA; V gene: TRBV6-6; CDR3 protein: CASSKPPDRGADTQYF; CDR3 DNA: TGTGCCAGCAGTAAACCTCCGGACAGGGGGGCAGATACGCAGTATTTT
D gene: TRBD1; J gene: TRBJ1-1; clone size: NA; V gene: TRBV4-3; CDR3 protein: CASSLVRGQTEAFF; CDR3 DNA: TGCGCCAGCAGCCTTGTCAGGGGGCAAACTGAAGCTTTCTTT
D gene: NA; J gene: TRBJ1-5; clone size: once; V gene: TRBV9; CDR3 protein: CASSADSSNQPQHF; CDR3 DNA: TGTGCCAGCAGCGCCGACAGTAGCAATCAGCCCCAGCATTTT
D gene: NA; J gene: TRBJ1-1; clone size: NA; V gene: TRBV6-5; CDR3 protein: CASCRTVNTEAFF; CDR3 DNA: TGTGCCAGCTGTAGGACTGTGAACACTGAAGCTTTCTTT
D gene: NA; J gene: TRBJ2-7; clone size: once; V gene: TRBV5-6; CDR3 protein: CASSLIPSPISSYEQYF; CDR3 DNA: TGTGCCAGCAGCTTGATACCCAGTCCCATAAGCTCCTACGAGCAGTACTTC
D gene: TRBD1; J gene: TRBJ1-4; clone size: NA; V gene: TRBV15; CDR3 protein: CATSRAGQPNEKLFF; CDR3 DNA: TGTGCCACCAGCAGAGCGGGACAGCCTAATGAAAAACTGTTTTTT
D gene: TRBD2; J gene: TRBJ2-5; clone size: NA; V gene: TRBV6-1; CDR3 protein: CASSVRRTSNQETQYF; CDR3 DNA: TGTGCCAGCAGTGTGAGACGGACTAGCAATCAAGAGACCCAGTACTTC
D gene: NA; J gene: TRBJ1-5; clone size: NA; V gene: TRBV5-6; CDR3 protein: CASSSYQGYSNQPQHF; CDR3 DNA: TGTGCCAGCAGCTCTTACCAGGGATATAGCAATCAGCCCCAGCATTTT
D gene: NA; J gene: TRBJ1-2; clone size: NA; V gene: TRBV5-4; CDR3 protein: CASSLAVRVNYGYTF; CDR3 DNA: TGTGCCAGCAGCTTGGCCGTCAGGGTGAACTATGGCTACACCTTC
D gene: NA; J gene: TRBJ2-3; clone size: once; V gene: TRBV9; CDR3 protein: CASSSQGGKYTQYF; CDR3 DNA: TGTGCCAGCAGCTCCCAGGGGGGAAAATATACGCAGTATTTT